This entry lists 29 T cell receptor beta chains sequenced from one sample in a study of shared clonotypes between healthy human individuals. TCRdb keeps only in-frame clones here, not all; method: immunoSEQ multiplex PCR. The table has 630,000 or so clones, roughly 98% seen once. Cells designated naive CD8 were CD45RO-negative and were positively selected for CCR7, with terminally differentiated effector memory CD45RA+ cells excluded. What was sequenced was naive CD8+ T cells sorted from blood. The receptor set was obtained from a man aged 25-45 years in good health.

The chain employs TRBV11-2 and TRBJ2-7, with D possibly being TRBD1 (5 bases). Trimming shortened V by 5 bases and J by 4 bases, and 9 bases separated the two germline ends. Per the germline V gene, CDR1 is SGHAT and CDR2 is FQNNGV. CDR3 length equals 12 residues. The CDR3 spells CASSPDRYEQYF. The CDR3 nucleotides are TGTGCCAGCAGCCCAGACAGATACGAGCAGTACTTC.

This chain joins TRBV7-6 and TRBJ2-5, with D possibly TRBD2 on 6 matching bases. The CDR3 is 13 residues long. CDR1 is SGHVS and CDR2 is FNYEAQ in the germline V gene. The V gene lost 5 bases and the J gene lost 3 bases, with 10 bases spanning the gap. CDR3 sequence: CASSPSGEETQYF. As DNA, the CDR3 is TGTGCCAGCAGCCCCTCGGGGGAAGAGACCCAGTACTTC.

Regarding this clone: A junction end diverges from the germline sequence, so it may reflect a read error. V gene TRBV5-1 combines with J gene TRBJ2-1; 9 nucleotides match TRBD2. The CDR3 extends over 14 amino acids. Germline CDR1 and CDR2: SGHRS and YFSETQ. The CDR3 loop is CASSFSGGYNGQFF. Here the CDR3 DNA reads TGCGCCAGCAGCTTTAGCGGGGGCTACAATGGGCAGTTCTTC.

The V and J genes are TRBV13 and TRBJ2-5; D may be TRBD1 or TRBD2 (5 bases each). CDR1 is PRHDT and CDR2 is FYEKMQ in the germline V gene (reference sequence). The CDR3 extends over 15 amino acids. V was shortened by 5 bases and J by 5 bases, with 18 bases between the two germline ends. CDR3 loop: CASSPLGERRETQYF. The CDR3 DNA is TGTGCCAGCAGCCCCCTAGGGGAGCGTCGGGAGACCCAGTACTTC.

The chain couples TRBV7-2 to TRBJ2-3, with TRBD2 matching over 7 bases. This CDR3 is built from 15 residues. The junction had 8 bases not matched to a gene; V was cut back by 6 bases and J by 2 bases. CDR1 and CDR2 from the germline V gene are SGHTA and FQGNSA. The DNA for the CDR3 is TGTGCCAGCAGTTTGCTAGCGGTCACCACAGATACGCAGTATTTT. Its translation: CASSLLAVTTDTQYF.

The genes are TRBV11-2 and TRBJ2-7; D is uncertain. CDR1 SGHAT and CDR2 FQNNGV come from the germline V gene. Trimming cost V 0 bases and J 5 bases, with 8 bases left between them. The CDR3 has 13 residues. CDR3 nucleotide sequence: TGTGCCAGCAGCTTAGAACTTCTCAACGAGCAGTACTTC. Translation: CASSLELLNEQYF.

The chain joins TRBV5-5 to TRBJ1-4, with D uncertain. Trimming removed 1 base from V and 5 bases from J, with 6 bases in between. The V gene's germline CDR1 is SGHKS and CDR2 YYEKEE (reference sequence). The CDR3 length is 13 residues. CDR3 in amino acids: CASSLWGNEKLFF. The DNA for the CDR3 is TGTGCCAGCAGCTTGTGGGGAAATGAAAAACTGTTTTTT.

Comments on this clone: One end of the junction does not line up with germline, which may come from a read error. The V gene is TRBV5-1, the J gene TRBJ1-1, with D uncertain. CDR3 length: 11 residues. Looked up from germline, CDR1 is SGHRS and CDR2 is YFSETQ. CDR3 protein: CASSLGLGENF. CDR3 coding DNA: TGCGCCAGCAGCTTGGGTCTGGGTGAGAACTTT.

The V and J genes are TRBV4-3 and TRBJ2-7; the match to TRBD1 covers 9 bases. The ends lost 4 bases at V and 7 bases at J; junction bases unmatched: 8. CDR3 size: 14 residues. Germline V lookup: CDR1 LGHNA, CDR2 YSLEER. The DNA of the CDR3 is TGCGCCAGCAGCCCGGGACAGGGTGATTGGGAGCAGTACTTC. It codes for CASSPGQGDWEQYF.

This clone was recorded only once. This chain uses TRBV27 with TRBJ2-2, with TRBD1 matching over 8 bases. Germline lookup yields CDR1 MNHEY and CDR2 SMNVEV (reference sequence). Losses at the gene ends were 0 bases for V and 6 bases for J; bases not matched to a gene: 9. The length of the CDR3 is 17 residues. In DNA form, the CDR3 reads TGTGCCAGCAGTTTATCCCGGACAGGGCAGATTGCCGGGGAGCTGTTTTTT. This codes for CASSLSRTGQIAGELFF.

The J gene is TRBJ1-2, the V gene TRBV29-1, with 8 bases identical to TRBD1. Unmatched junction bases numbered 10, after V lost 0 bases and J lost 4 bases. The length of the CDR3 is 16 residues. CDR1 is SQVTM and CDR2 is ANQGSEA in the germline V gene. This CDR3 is CSVEETDRGVPYGYTF. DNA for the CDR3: TGCAGCGTTGAAGAAACTGACAGGGGAGTTCCCTATGGCTACACCTTC.

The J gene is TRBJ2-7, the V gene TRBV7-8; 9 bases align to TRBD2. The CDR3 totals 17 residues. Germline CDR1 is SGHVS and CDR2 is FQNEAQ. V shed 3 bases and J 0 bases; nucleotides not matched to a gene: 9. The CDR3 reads CASSFGRGGRDSYEQYF. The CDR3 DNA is TGTGCCAGCAGCTTTGGACGTGGCGGGAGGGACTCCTACGAGCAGTACTTC.

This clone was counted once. CDR3 bases: TGCGCCAGCAGCCAAGATAGCTGGAATTCTGGAAACACCATATATTTT. This translates into CASSQDSWNSGNTIYF. The chain joins TRBV4-3 to TRBJ1-3; D is unresolved. The V and J ends lost 0 bases and 1 base respectively, with 10 bases between them. Germline CDR1 and CDR2: LGHNA and YSLEER. The CDR3 is 16 amino acids.

The CDR3 region is CASIPRESGDEQYF. CDR3 DNA sequence: TGTGCCAGCATCCCGCGGGAGTCTGGCGACGAGCAGTACTTC. V is TRBV2 and J is TRBJ2-7; 7 nucleotides line up with TRBD2. Germline assignment: CDR1 SNHLY and CDR2 FYNNEI. V gave up 7 bases and J gave up 5 bases; unmatched junction bases: 11. The CDR3 has 14 residues. Complete variable domain (other parts from reference TRBV2 and TRBJ2-7): EPEVTQTPSHQVTQMGQEVILRCVPISNHLYFYWYRQILGQKVEFLVSFYNNEISEKSEIFDDQFSVERPDGSNFTLKIRSTKLEDSAMYFCASIPRESGDEQYFGPGTRLTVT.

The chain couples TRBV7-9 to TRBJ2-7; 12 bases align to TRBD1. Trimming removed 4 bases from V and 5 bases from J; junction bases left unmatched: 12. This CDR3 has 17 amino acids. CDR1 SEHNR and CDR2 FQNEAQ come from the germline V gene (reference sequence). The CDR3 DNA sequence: TGTGCCAGCAGCTCACTTGGGTCCGGGACAGGGGGCAACGAGCAGTACTTC. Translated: CASSSLGSGTGGNEQYF.

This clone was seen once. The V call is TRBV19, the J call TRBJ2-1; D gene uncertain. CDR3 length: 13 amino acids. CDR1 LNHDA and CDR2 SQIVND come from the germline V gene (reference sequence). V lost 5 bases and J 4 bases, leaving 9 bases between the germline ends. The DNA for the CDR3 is TGTGCCAGTAGTCTTAGCAGTTACAATGAGCAGTTCTTC. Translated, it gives CASSLSSYNEQFF.

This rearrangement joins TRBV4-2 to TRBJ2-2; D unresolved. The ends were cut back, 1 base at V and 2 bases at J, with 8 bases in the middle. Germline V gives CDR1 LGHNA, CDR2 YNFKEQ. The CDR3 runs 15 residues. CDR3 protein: CASSQVPVNTGELFF. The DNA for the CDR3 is TGTGCCAGCAGCCAAGTCCCCGTTAACACCGGGGAGCTGTTTTTT.

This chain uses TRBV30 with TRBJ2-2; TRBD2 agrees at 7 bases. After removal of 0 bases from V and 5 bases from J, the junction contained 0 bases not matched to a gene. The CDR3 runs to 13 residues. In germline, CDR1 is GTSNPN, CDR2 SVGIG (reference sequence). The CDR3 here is CAWSVAGTGELFF. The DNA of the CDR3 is TGTGCCTGGAGTGTAGCGGGGACCGGGGAGCTGTTTTTT.

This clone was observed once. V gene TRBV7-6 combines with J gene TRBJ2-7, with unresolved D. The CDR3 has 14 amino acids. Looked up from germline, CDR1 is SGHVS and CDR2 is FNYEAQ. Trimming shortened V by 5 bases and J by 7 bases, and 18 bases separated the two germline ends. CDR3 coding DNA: TGTGCCAGCAGCATGGGAACCCCTGTTATGGAGCAGTACTTC. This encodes CASSMGTPVMEQYF.

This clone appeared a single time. In DNA form, the CDR3 reads TGTGCCAGCAGCTTGGAAAATGGGGGACGGCAGTTCTTC. Its protein product is CASSLENGGRQFF. The chain employs TRBV5-6 and TRBJ2-1; D tentatively reads TRBD1 or TRBD2 (5 bases each). The germline gives CDR1 SGHDT, CDR2 YYEEEE. Trimming took 0 bases from V and 12 from J, leaving 13 bases between them. The CDR3 consists of 13 residues.

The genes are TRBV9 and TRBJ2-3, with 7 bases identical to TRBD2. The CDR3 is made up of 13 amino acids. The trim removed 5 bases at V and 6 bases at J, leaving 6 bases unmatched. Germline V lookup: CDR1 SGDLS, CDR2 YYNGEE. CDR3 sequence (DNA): TGTGCCAGCAGGGGGGACTACCCCGATACGCAGTATTTT. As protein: CASRGDYPDTQYF.

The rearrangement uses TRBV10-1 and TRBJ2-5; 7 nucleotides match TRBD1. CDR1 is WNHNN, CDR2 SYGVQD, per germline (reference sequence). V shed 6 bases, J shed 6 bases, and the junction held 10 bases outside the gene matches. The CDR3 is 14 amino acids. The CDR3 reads CASRVCDRVKTQYF. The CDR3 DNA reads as TGCGCCAGCAGGGTCTGCGACAGGGTCAAGACCCAGTACTTC.

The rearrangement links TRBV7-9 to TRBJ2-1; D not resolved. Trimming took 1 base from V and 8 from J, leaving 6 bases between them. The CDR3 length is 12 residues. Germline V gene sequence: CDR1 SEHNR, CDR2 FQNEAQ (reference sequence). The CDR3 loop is CASSLVADEQFF. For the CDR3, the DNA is TGTGCCAGCAGCTTAGTAGCTGATGAGCAGTTCTTC. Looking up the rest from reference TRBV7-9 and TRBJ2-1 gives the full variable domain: DTGVSQNPRHKITKRGQNVTFRCDPISEHNRLYWYRQTLGQGPEFLTYFQNEAQLEKSRLLSDRFSAERPKGSFSTLEIQRTEQGDSAMYLCASSLVADEQFFGPGTRLTVL.

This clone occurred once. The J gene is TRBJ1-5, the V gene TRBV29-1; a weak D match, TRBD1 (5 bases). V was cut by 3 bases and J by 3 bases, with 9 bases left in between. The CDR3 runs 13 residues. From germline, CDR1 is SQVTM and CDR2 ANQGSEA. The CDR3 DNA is TGCAGCGTTGACCAGGGAGTCAATCAGCCCCAGCATTTT. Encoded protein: CSVDQGVNQPQHF.

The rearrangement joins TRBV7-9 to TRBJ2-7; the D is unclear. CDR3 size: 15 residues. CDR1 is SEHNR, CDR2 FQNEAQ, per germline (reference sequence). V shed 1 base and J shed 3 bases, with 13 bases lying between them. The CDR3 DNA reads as TGTGCCAGCAGCTTAGTATCGGCCGGTGGCTACGAGCAGTACTTC. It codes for CASSLVSAGGYEQYF.

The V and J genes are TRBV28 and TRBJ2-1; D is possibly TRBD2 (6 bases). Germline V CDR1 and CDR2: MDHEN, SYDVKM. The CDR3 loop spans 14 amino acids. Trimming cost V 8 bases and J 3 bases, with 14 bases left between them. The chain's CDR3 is CASRAMDYYNEQFF. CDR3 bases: TGTGCCAGCCGTGCGATGGACTACTACAATGAGCAGTTCTTC.

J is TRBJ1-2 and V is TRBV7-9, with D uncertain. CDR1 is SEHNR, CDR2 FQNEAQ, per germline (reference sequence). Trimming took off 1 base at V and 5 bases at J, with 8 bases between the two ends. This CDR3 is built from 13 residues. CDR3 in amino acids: CASSLDPRYGYTF. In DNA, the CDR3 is TGTGCCAGCAGCTTAGACCCCAGATATGGCTACACCTTC.

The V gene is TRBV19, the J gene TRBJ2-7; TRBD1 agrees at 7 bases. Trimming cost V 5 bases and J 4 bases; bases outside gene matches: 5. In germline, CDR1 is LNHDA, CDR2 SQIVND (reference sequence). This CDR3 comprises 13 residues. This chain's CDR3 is CASSFGTEYEQYF. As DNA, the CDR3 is TGTGCCAGTAGTTTCGGGACAGAATACGAGCAGTACTTC.

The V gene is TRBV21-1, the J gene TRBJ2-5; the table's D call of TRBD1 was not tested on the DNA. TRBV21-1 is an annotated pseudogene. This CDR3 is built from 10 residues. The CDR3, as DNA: TGTGAAACCCTCAGAGAGACCCAGTACTTC. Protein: CETLRETQYF.